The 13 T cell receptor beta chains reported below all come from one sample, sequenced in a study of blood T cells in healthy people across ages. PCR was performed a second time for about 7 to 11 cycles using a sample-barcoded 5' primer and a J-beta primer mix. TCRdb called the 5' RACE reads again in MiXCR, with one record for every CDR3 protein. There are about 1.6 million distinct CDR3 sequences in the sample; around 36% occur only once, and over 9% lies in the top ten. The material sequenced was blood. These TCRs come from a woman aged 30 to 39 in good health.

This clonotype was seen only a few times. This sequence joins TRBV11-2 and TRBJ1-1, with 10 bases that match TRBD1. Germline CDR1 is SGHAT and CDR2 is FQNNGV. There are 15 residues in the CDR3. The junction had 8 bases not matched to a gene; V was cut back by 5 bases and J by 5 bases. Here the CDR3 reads CASSPRRTGGTEAFF. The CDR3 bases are TGTGCCAGCAGCCCTAGACGGACAGGGGGGACTGAAGCTTTCTTT.

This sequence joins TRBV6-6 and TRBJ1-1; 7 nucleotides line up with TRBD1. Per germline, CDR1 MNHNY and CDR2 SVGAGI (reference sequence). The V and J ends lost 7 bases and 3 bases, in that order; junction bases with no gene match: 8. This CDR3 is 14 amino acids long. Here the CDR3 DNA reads TGTGCCAGCAAGATAACAGGGGTTGACACTGAAGCTTTCTTT. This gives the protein CASKITGVDTEAFF.

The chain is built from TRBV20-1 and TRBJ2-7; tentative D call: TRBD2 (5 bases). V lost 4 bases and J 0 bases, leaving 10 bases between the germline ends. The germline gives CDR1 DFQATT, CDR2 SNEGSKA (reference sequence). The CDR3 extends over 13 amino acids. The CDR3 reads CSAKERNSYEQYF. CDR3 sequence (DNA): TGCAGTGCTAAGGAGCGGAACTCCTACGAGCAGTACTTC.

In DNA form, the CDR3 reads TGTGCCAGCAGTGGTAGCGCCTACAATGAGCAGTTCTTC. Translation gives CASSGSAYNEQFF. The chain carries TRBV2 and TRBJ2-1; possible D gene TRBD2, 5 bases. V shed 4 bases and J shed 2 bases, with 6 bases lying between them. CDR1 is SNHLY, CDR2 FYNNEI, per germline. This CDR3 region has 13 residues.

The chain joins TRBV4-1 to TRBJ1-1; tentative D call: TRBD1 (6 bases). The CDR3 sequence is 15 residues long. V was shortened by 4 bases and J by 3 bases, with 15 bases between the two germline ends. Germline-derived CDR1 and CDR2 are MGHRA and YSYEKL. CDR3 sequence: CASSPRQVSDTEAFF. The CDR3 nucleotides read TGCGCCAGCAGCCCAAGACAGGTTTCTGACACTGAAGCTTTCTTT.

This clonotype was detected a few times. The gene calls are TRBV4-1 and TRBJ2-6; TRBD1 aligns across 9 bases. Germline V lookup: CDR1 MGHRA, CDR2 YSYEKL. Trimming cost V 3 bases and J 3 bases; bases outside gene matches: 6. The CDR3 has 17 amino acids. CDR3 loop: CASSQTQGASGANVLTF. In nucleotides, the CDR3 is TGCGCCAGCAGCCAGACACAGGGGGCTAGTGGGGCCAACGTCCTGACTTTC.

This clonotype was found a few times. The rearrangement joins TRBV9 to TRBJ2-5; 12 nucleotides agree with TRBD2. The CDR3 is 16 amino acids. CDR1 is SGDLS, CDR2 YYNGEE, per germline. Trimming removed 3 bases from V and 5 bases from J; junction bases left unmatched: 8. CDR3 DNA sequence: TGTGCCAGCAGCGCGGGGACTAGCGGGTGGAGGGAGACCCAGTACTTC. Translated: CASSAGTSGWRETQYF.

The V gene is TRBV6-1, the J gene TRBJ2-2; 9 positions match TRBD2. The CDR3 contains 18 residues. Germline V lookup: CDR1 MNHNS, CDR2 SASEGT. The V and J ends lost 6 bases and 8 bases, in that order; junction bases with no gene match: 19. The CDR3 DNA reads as TGTGCCAGCAGCCCCCGGGGGGTCAGCGGGAGGATTTCGGGGGAGCTGTTTTTT. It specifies CASSPRGVSGRISGELFF.

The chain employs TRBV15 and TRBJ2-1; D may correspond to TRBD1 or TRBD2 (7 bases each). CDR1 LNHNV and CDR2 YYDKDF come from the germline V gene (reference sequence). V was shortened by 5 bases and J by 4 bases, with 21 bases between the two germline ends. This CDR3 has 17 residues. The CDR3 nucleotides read TGTGCCACCAGCCCAGAGGGGGGAGGGGGCGCGTACAATGAGCAGTTCTTC. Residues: CATSPEGGGGAYNEQFF.

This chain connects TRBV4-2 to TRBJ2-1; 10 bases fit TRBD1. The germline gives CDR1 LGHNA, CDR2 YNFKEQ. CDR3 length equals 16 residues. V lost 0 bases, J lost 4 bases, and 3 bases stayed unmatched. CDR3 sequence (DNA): TGTGCCAGCAGCCAAGAGGGGACAGGGGTATACAATGAGCAGTTCTTC. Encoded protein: CASSQEGTGVYNEQFF.

Written as DNA, the CDR3 is TGTGCCAGCAGTGCCGAGGCTTACTACTCTGGGGCCAACGTCCTGACTTTC. Residues: CASSAEAYYSGANVLTF. This sequence joins TRBV9 and TRBJ2-6; D remains unclear. The V end was cut by 5 bases, the J end by 0 bases, with 15 bases between. This CDR3 region has 17 residues. Per the germline V gene, CDR1 is SGDLS and CDR2 is YYNGEE.

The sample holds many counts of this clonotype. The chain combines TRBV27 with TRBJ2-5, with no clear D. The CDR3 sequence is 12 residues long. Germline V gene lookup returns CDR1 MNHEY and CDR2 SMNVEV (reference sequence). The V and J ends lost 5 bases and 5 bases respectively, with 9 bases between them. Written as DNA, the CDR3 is TGTGCCAGCAGTGGTAGCCGGGAGACCCAGTACTTC. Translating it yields CASSGSRETQYF.

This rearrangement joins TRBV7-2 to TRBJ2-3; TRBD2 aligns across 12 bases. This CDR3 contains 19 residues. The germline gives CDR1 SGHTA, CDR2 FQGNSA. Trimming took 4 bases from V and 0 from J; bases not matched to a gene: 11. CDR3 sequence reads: CASSSPRLAGAQSTDTQYF. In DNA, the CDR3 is TGTGCCAGCAGCTCACCTAGACTAGCGGGGGCGCAAAGCACAGATACGCAGTATTTT.